Following are 20 T cell receptor beta chains from one sample sequenced in a study of regulatory T cells in long-lasting Graves disease. The TCR beta library used iRepertoire HTBI primers with Arm-PCR amplification of CDR3. TCRdb redid the calling of the multiplex PCR reads with MiXCR, one entry per CDR3 protein. The profile shows 400,000 to 450,000 distinct CDR3 sequences, about a sixth of them singletons. The time point denotes: newly diagnosed GD, antithyroid drugs for less than 3 months. PBMC-extracted RNA yielded the TCR library. Separately, the same data were catalogued under a study of T cells in Graves' hyperthyroidism and ophthalmopathy.

This specimen consisted of peripheral blood mononuclear cells (PBMCs), obtained at new diagnosis, from a patient treated with antithyroid drugs. These receptors were taken from a woman between 25 and 40 years old with Graves disease.

Many counts were recorded for this clonotype. The V gene is TRBV14, the J gene TRBJ2-7; the D gene is possibly TRBD1 (5 bases). In germline, CDR1 is SGHDN, CDR2 FVKESK. The CDR3 consists of 14 residues. Between the trimmed V and J ends, which lost 1 base and 2 bases, there was a span of 9 bases. The CDR3 DNA reads TGTGCCAGCAGCCAAGTCTACAGGCCCTACGAGCAGTACTTC. Translation gives CASSQVYRPYEQYF.

Comment on this clonotype: A read error may explain this, as a much larger clone is one base away. Since no conserved phenylalanine or tryptophan closes the CDR3, a read error is the likely cause. This chain connects TRBV6-2 or TRBV6-3 to TRBJ2-1, with D tentatively TRBD1 (7 bases). Germline V lookup: CDR1 MNHEY, CDR2 SVGEGT. The CDR3 runs 15 residues. V dropped 4 bases and J dropped 8 bases, with 18 bases sitting between them. Written as DNA, the CDR3 is TGTGCCAGCAGTTGGGGGCAGGGGGGAACGGATGAGCAGTTCCTC. Amino acid sequence: CASSWGQGGTDEQFL.

In this sample, this clonotype turned up many times. The V call is TRBV7-9, the J call TRBJ2-5; a possible D gene is TRBD1 (7 bases). Trimming pared 2 bases from V and 2 bases from J, leaving 9 bases between. The CDR3 length is 14 residues. CDR1 and CDR2 (germline): SEHNR, FQNEAQ (reference sequence). The CDR3 region is CASSLQGGQETQYF. The CDR3 DNA sequence: TGTGCCAGCAGCTTACAGGGGGGTCAAGAGACCCAGTACTTC.

As to this clonotype: A single base separates this from a much larger clone, so it may be a read error. The rearrangement joins TRBV28 to TRBJ1-6; 9 bases fit TRBD1. J was trimmed by 11 bases and V by 6 bases; bases with no gene match: 2. CDR3 length: 12 amino acids. Germline V CDR1 and CDR2: MDHEN, SYDVKM. The CDR3 reads CASRDRGPPLHF. In DNA form, the CDR3 reads TGTGCCAGCAGGGACAGGGGTCCACCCCTCCACTTT.

There are many counts of this clonotype. The rearrangement uses TRBV7-6 and TRBJ2-7; D ambiguous. Trimming took 5 bases from V and 1 from J, leaving 12 bases between them. CDR1 and CDR2 (germline): SGHVS, FNYEAQ. The CDR3 extends over 14 amino acids. The DNA for the CDR3 is TGTGCCAGCAGCCCGGTGGGCAGGTCCTACGAGCAGTACTTC. Translating it yields CASSPVGRSYEQYF. Using reference TRBV7-6 and TRBJ2-7 for the parts outside the CDR3, the full variable domain is GAGVSQSPRYKVTKRGQDVALRCDPISGHVSLYWYRQALGQGPEFLTYFNYEAQQDKSGLPNDRFSAERPEGSISTLTIQRTEQRDSAMYRCASSPVGRSYEQYFGPGTRLTVT.

This clonotype was seen at least ten times. CDR3 residues: CASSLAALPYNEQFF. DNA for the CDR3: TGTGCCAGCAGCTTAGCCGCGTTGCCCTACAATGAGCAGTTCTTC. The rearrangement links TRBV7-9 to TRBJ2-1; D is ambiguous. The germline V and J ends were trimmed by 0 bases and 2 bases, with 8 bases remaining between them. This CDR3 comprises 15 residues. In germline, CDR1 is SEHNR, CDR2 FQNEAQ (reference sequence).

On this clonotype: A far larger clone differs by one base, so this is likely a read error. The chain is built from TRBV18 and TRBJ2-4; no reliable D call. Matching the DNA end better, TRBJ1-2 makes the J call doubtful. The CDR3 is made up of 14 amino acids. In germline, CDR1 is KGHSH, CDR2 LQKENI. The CDR3 reads CASSPPVRFYGYTF. CDR3 bases: TGTGCCAGCTCACCACCGGTCCGATTCTATGGCTACACCTTC.

This clonotype was seen only a few times. The V call is TRBV6-5, the J call TRBJ2-1, with 8 bases lining up with TRBD2. The germline gives CDR1 MNHEY, CDR2 SVGAGI. V was clipped by 3 bases and J by 2 bases; unmatched bases: 6. CDR3 length: 16 residues. The CDR3 protein is CASSYLGLAAYNEQFF. DNA of the CDR3: TGTGCCAGCAGTTATTTAGGACTAGCTGCCTACAATGAGCAGTTCTTC.

This clonotype was seen ten or more times. The J gene is TRBJ1-1, the V gene TRBV20-1; perhaps TRBD1 as D (5 bases). CDR1 and CDR2 from the germline V gene are DFQATT and SNEGSKA (reference sequence). Trimming stripped 0 bases from V and 4 bases from J, with 15 bases between. CDR3 size: 15 residues. The CDR3 is CSARDRRGLLTEAFF. The DNA of the CDR3 is TGCAGTGCTAGAGATCGTCGGGGGTTACTCACTGAAGCTTTCTTT.

As regards this clonotype: A much larger clonotype is one base distant, so this may be a read error. The chain joins TRBV7-2 to TRBJ2-3; 8 bases line up with TRBD2. With the DNA end fitting TRBJ2-1 better, the J assignment may be wrong. The CDR3 spans 15 residues. The germline V gene encodes CDR1 SGHTA and CDR2 FQGNSA. CDR3 nucleotides: TGTGCCTGGAGTGTACTCGCGGGGGGTTACAATGGGCAGTTCTTC. Protein sequence: CAWSVLAGGYNGQFF.

Many counts were recorded for this clonotype. The genes are TRBV7-6 and TRBJ2-3; 8 positions agree with TRBD1. CDR3 size: 17 residues. After removal of 5 bases from V and 2 bases from J, the junction contained 12 bases not matched to a gene. From germline, CDR1 is SGHVS and CDR2 FNYEAQ. The CDR3 loop reads CASSRPQGARFTDTQYF. The CDR3 nucleotides are TGTGCCAGCAGCCGCCCCCAGGGGGCAAGGTTCACAGATACGCAGTATTTT.

This clonotype was observed at least ten times. The chain combines TRBV7-8 with TRBJ1-5; D is unresolved. V was shortened by 5 bases and J by 5 bases, with 13 bases between the two germline ends. The CDR3 totals 14 residues. Looked up from germline, CDR1 is SGHVS and CDR2 is FQNEAQ. The CDR3 DNA reads as TGTGCCAGCAGCCACACAGAGTTCGATCAGCCCCAGCATTTT. Protein: CASSHTEFDQPQHF.

In this sample, this clonotype turned up many times. CDR3 protein: CASSLGRGPGVSSTDTQYF. The CDR3 nucleotides read TGTGCCAGCAGCTTAGGTCGAGGGCCAGGAGTTAGTAGCACAGATACGCAGTATTTT. The V gene is TRBV5-4, the J gene TRBJ2-3; D is possibly TRBD2 (5 bases). Deletions cut 2 bases from V and 0 bases from J, with 22 bases between. The CDR3 is made up of 19 amino acids. Germline V gene lookup returns CDR1 SGHNT and CDR2 YYREEE (reference sequence).

A few counts support this clonotype. This may arise from a read error, as a much more abundant clone is one base away. The V gene is TRBV20-1, the J gene TRBJ2-1, with D perhaps matching TRBD2 (5 bases). The end of the DNA fits TRBJ2-5 better, so the J call may be wrong. This CDR3 is 15 amino acids long. Germline V gene lookup returns CDR1 DFQATT and CDR2 SNEGSKA (reference sequence). The CDR3: CSARGRTGVKETQYF. The CDR3 region has the DNA TGCAGTGCTAGGGGAAGGACTGGCGTGAAAGAGACCCAGTACTTC.

This clonotype was seen repeatedly, ten times or more. This chain uses TRBV28 with TRBJ2-3; 8 bases are a match to TRBD2. The V gene's germline CDR1 is MDHEN and CDR2 SYDVKM. V lost 7 bases and J lost 2; bases outside the gene matches: 8. This CDR3 comprises 15 residues. The CDR3, as DNA: TGTGCCAGCAAAGAACTAGCGGCCCTCACAGATACGCAGTATTTT. Translation gives CASKELAALTDTQYF.

This clonotype was seen ten or more times. This chain links TRBV2 with TRBJ2-1; 9 bases match TRBD2. This CDR3 is built from 13 residues. J was trimmed by 6 bases and V by 11 bases; bases with no gene match: 8. The V gene's germline CDR1 is SNHLY and CDR2 FYNNEI. CDR3 sequence reads: CASPSGRINEQFF. The CDR3 coding sequence is TGTGCCTCCCCCAGCGGGAGGATCAATGAGCAGTTCTTC.

This sequence joins TRBV20-1 and TRBJ2-3; 10 nucleotides agree with TRBD2. Germline V gene data show CDR1 as DFQATT and CDR2 as SNEGSKA (reference sequence). The CDR3 totals 15 residues. After removal of 3 bases from V and 5 bases from J, the junction contained 8 bases not matched to a gene. For the CDR3, the DNA is TGCAGTGCTAGGGCACTAGCGGGATTGGAAGATACGCAGTATTTT. It codes for CSARALAGLEDTQYF.

This clonotype has ten or more counts. The rearrangement joins TRBV30 to TRBJ2-2; TRBD1 matches 7 bases. With V trimmed by 3 bases and J by 3 bases, 4 bases remained unmatched. Germline V gives CDR1 GTSNPN, CDR2 SVGIG (reference sequence). The CDR3 spans 14 residues. CDR3 DNA sequence: TGTGCCTGGAGGAAGGGACAGTACACCGGGGAGCTGTTTTTT. This codes for CAWRKGQYTGELFF.

This clonotype showed up just a few times. The chain couples TRBV7-9 to TRBJ1-1; no reliable D call. Germline V CDR1 and CDR2: SEHNR, FQNEAQ (reference sequence). V lost 1 base, J lost 1 base, and 10 bases lay in between. The CDR3 consists of 15 residues. CDR3 amino acids: CASSLGEGRNTEAFF. DNA for the CDR3: TGTGCCAGCAGCTTAGGGGAGGGAAGGAACACTGAAGCTTTCTTT.

This clonotype was counted at least ten times. V is TRBV20-1 and J is TRBJ2-7, with 11 positions matching TRBD2. Germline lookup yields CDR1 DFQATT and CDR2 SNEGSKA (reference sequence). J was trimmed by 6 bases and V by 0 bases; bases with no gene match: 16. CDR3 length equals 18 residues. The CDR3 is CSARDLGLAGTYLSEQYF. CDR3 coding DNA: TGCAGTGCTAGAGATTTAGGACTAGCGGGCACTTACCTATCCGAGCAGTACTTC.